Each of the 16 T cell receptor beta chains below was sequenced from the same sample in a study of blood T cell repertoires in COVID-19. TCRdb keeps only in-frame clones here, not all; method: immunoSEQ multiplex PCR. Among roughly 50,000 clones, 80% to 95% were seen once, and the ten largest hold around 6.5%. Sequenced: peripheral blood. These TCRs come from a man aged 45-65 years with active COVID-19.

The table lists this clone with a count of one. The V call is TRBV5-4, the J call TRBJ2-2; 8 bases line up with TRBD2. Trimming took 1 base from V and 3 from J; bases not matched to a gene: 8. This CDR3 is built from 17 residues. Germline CDR1 reads SGHNT; CDR2 reads YYREEE (reference sequence). As DNA, the CDR3 is TGTGCCAGCAGCTTGAGTAAAGGCGGGGGGTACACCGGGGAGCTGTTTTTT. This encodes CASSLSKGGGYTGELFF.

This rearrangement joins TRBV19 to TRBJ2-6; D unclear. Trimming left V 5 bases short and J 0 bases short, with 5 bases between. There are 14 residues in the CDR3. CDR1 and CDR2 from the germline V gene are LNHDA and SQIVND (reference sequence). The CDR3 DNA is TGTGCCAGTAGTCTCAGCTCTGGGGCCAACGTCCTGACTTTC. Its protein product is CASSLSSGANVLTF.

This chain connects TRBV4-2 to TRBJ2-1; 12 bases line up with TRBD2. The CDR3 runs 16 residues. Trimming at V came to 6 bases and at J to 1 base, leaving 4 bases not matched to a gene. Germline lookup yields CDR1 LGHNA and CDR2 YNFKEQ. The CDR3 DNA reads TGTGCCAGCAGTCTAGCGGGGGGGCGGTCCTACAATGAGCAGTTCTTC. Translating gives CASSLAGGRSYNEQFF.

This chain links TRBV5-1 with TRBJ2-5; no definite D call. The V gene's germline CDR1 is SGHRS and CDR2 YFSETQ. This CDR3 is built from 13 residues. Trimming removed 7 bases from V and 3 bases from J, with 13 bases in between. The CDR3 protein is CASAPRPEETQYF. DNA of the CDR3: TGCGCCAGCGCCCCCCGCCCGGAAGAGACCCAGTACTTC.

V is TRBV28 and J is TRBJ1-1; D gene ambiguous. The CDR3 covers 11 residues. CDR1 and CDR2 (germline): MDHEN, SYDVKM. V lost 7 bases, J lost 11 bases, and 14 bases lay in between. The CDR3, as DNA: TGTGCCAGCAACCTAAACCGAAATGCTTTCTTT. This sequence encodes CASNLNRNAFF.

This clone was recorded a few times. This chain links TRBV27 with TRBJ1-6; D is ambiguous. CDR3 length: 13 amino acids. Deletions cut 7 bases from V and 6 bases from J, with 10 bases between. Germline V gene data show CDR1 as MNHEY and CDR2 as SMNVEV (reference sequence). The CDR3 DNA reads TGTGCCAGCAACCCCCGGGGTAATTCACCCCTCCACTTT. Translated: CASNPRGNSPLHF.

The CDR3 DNA sequence: TGTGCCAGTAGGCCCTTTCTCGGGAGCTCCTACAATGAGCAGTTCTTC. Its protein is CASRPFLGSSYNEQFF. The gene calls are TRBV19 and TRBJ2-1, with a weak D call TRBD2 (6 bases). The CDR3 has 16 amino acids. Germline lookup yields CDR1 LNHDA and CDR2 SQIVND (reference sequence). V shed 6 bases and J shed 0 bases, with 15 bases lying between them.

The chain employs TRBV10-3 and TRBJ2-2; 7 nucleotides agree with TRBD2. Trimming cost V 11 bases and J 4 bases; bases outside gene matches: 4. Germline V gene data show CDR1 as ENHRY and CDR2 as SYGVKD. CDR3 size: 12 residues. This CDR3 is CAGGEPTGELFF. The CDR3 nucleotides are TGTGCCGGGGGGGAACCCACCGGGGAGCTGTTTTTT.

V usage is TRBV21-1 and J usage is TRBJ2-5; the table gives TRBD1 as D, unverified against the DNA. TRBV21-1 is described as a pseudogene. There are 16 residues in the CDR3. The CDR3 sequence: CASSNLGTGGEETQYF. The DNA of the CDR3 is TGTGCCAGCAGCAATCTCGGGACAGGGGGCGAGGAGACCCAGTACTTC.

The chain carries TRBV3-1 (or the pseudogene TRBV3-2) and TRBJ2-1; D gene unclear. CDR1 LGHDT and CDR2 YNNKEL come from the germline V gene (reference sequence). The CDR3 runs 12 residues. V shed 1 base and J shed 5 bases, with 3 bases lying between them. The CDR3 reads CASSQANNEQFF. CDR3 bases: TGTGCCAGCAGCCAAGCTAACAATGAGCAGTTCTTC.

The chain is built from TRBV28 and TRBJ1-2; D gene ambiguous. The CDR3 loop spans 13 amino acids. CDR1 is MDHEN and CDR2 is SYDVKM in the germline V gene. V dropped 2 bases and J dropped 2 bases, with 6 bases sitting between them. CDR3 coding DNA: TGTGCCAGCAGTTTAGAGGAAAACTATGGCTACACCTTC. It specifies CASSLEENYGYTF.

This clone was observed a single time. DNA of the CDR3: TGCGCCAGCAGCTCTCCGGGACTAGCGGGATCTGGGGAGACCCAGTACTTC. Protein product: CASSSPGLAGSGETQYF. The rearrangement uses TRBV5-1 and TRBJ2-5; 13 nucleotides line up with TRBD2. The V and J ends lost 3 bases and 5 bases, in that order; junction bases with no gene match: 10. The CDR3 spans 17 residues. Germline assignment: CDR1 SGHRS and CDR2 YFSETQ.

The rearrangement links TRBV28 to TRBJ1-2, with no clear D. V was pared by 5 bases and J by 4 bases, with 14 bases between. The CDR3 is made up of 14 amino acids. CDR1 and CDR2 from the germline V gene are MDHEN and SYDVKM. The CDR3 spells CASSRTASSYGYTF. The CDR3, as DNA: TGTGCCAGCAGTCGGACTGCTTCTAGCTATGGCTACACCTTC.

The J gene is TRBJ2-3, the V gene TRBV29-1, with D maybe TRBD1 (6 bases). CDR3 length equals 11 residues. Germline V CDR1 and CDR2: SQVTM, ANQGSEA. Trimming took off 4 bases at V and 4 bases at J, with 6 bases between the two ends. This chain's CDR3 is CSVAGADTQYF. CDR3 in DNA: TGCAGCGTTGCAGGGGCAGATACGCAGTATTTT.

This rearrangement joins TRBV7-2 to TRBJ2-7; TRBD2 matches 12 bases. Trimming removed 5 bases from V and 2 bases from J; junction bases left unmatched: 7. Germline V gene sequence: CDR1 SGHTA, CDR2 FQGNSA. This CDR3 has 16 residues. CDR3 sequence (DNA): TGTGCCAGCAGCCCAGCTAGCGGGGGGGGGCCCTACGAGCAGTACTTC. Its protein is CASSPASGGGPYEQYF.

The chain joins TRBV19 to TRBJ1-4, with D hard to call. V gave up 2 bases and J gave up 7 bases, with 8 bases separating them. Germline V gene lookup returns CDR1 LNHDA and CDR2 SQIVND (reference sequence). The CDR3 totals 13 residues. In nucleotides, the CDR3 is TGTGCCAGTAGTATATCCCGGGGTGAAAAACTGTTTTTT. As protein: CASSISRGEKLFF. Full variable domain (missing parts from reference TRBV19 and TRBJ1-4): DGGITQSPKYLFRKEGQNVTLSCEQNLNHDAMYWYRQDPGQGLRLIYYSQIVNDFQKGDIAEGYSVSREKKESFPLTVTSAQKNPTAFYLCASSISRGEKLFFGSGTQLSVL.